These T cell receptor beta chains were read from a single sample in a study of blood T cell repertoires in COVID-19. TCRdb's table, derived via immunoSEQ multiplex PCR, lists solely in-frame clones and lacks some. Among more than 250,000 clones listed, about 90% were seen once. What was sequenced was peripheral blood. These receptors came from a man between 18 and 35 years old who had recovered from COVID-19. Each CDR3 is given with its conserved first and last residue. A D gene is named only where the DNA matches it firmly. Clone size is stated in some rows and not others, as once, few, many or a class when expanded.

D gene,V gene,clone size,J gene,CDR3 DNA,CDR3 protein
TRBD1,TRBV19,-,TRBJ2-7,TGTGCCAGTAGTGCGCAGGGGGCGGGCGGCGAGCAGTACTTC,CASSAQGAGGEQYF
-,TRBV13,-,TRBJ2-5,TGTGCCAGCAGCTCCCTCGGGGAGACCCAGTACTTC,CASSSLGETQYF
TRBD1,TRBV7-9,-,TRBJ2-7,TGTGCCGAACGGAGGCAGGGGGCCTCGGAGCAGTACTTC,CAERRQGASEQYF
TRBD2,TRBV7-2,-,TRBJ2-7,TGTGCCAGCAGCTTACCCCGGACTAGCGGGGTCCCCTTCTCCGAGCAGTACTTC,CASSLPRTSGVPFSEQYF
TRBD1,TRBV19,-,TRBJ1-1,TGTGCCAGTAAAGGGGGCAGGAACCTGAACACTGAAGCTTTCTTT,CASKGGRNLNTEAFF
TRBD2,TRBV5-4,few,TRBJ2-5,TGTGCCAGCAGCTCCGTAGCGGGATCTCAAGAGACCCAGTACTTC,CASSSVAGSQETQYF
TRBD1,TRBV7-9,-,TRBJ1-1,TGTGCCAGCAGCTTACGGGGACAGGGGGACACTGAAGCTTTCTTT,CASSLRGQGDTEAFF
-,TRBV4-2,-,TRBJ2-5,TGTGCCAGCAGCCAAGCCCTAGACCAAGAGACCCAGTACTTC,CASSQALDQETQYF
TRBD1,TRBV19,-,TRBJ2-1,TGTGCCAGTAGGGACAGGGGTGAGCAGTTCTTC,CASRDRGEQFF
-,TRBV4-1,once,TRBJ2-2,TGCGCCAGCAGCCAAGTCTTTCGACTGGTTGAGCTGTTTTTT,CASSQVFRLVELFF
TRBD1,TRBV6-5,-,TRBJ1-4,TGTGCCAGCAGTCCGGGACAGGGCTTTGTAAAAAAACTGTTTTTT,CASSPGQGFVKKLFF
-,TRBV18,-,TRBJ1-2,TGTGCCAGCTCACCCGGGACTGATAACTGGTATGGCTACACCTTC,CASSPGTDNWYGYTF
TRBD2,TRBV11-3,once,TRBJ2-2,TGTGCCAGCAGAGCGGGCGGGAGGGACACCGGGGAGCTGTTTTTT,CASRAGGRDTGELFF
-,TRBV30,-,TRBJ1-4,TGTGCCTGGAGCCAGGGGAATTCTAATGAAAAACTGTTTTTT,CAWSQGNSNEKLFF
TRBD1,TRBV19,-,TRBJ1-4,TGTGCCAGTAGTGCCCGGACAGGGGGTACAACTAATGAAAAACTGTTTTTT,CASSARTGGTTNEKLFF
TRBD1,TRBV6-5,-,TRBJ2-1,TGTGCCAGCCCATCCGGGACAGGGGATGAGCAGTTCTTC,CASPSGTGDEQFF
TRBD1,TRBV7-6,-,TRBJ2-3,TGTGCCAGCAGCTTAGGGACAGGGGGGACTAGACCTTCTAGCACAGATACGCAGTATTTT,CASSLGTGGTRPSSTDTQYF
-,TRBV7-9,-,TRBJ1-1,TGTGCCAGCAGCCCACAGGTCGGCCTGACAGCTTTCTTT,CASSPQVGLTAFF
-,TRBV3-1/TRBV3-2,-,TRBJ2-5,TGTGCCAGCAGCCGAATCGACAGCCAAGAGACCCAGTACTTC,CASSRIDSQETQYF
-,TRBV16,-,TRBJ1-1,TGTGCCAGCAGCCAATATAGGGGCATGAACACTGAAGCTTTCTTT,CASSQYRGMNTEAFF
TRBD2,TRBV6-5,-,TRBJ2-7,TGTGCCAGCAGACCTCATAGCGGGGACTCCTACGAGCAGTACTTC,CASRPHSGDSYEQYF
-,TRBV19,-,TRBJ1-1,TGTGCCAGTAGTATAACCCCCCCAACGAGGACTGAAGCTTTCTTT,CASSITPPTRTEAFF
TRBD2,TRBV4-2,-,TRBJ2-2,TGTGCCAGCAGCCAAACTAGCGGGAGTAACACCGGGGAGCTGTTTTTT,CASSQTSGSNTGELFF
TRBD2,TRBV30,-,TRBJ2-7,TGTGCCTGGAGTGGAAGGACTAGCGGGAGGGCCTACGAGCAGTACTTC,CAWSGRTSGRAYEQYF